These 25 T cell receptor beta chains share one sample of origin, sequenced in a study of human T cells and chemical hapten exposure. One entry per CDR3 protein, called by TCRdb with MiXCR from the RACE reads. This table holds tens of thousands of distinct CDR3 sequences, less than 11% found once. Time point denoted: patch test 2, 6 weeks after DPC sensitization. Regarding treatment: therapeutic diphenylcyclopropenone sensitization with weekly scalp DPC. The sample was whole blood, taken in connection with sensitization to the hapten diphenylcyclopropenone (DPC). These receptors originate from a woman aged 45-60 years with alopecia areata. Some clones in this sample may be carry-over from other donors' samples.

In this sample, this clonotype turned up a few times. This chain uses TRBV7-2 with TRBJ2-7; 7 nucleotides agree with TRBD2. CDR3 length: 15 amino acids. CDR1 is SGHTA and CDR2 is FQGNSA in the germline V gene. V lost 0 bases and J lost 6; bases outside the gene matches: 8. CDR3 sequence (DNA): TGTGCCAGCAGCTTAGCTCGGGGGGAGGGCGTCGAGCAGTACTTC. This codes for CASSLARGEGVEQYF.

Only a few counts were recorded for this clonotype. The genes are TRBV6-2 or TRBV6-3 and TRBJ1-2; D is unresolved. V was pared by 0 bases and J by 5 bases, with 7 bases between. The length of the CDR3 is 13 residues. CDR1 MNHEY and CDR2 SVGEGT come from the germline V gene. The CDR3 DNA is TGTGCCAGCAGTTACTCGTTCCAGTATGGCTACACCTTC. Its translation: CASSYSFQYGYTF.

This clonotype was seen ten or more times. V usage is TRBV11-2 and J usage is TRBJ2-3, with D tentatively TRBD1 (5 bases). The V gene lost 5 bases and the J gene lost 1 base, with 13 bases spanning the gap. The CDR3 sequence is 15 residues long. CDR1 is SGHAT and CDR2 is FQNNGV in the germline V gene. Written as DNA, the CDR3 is TGTGCCAGCAGCCTCAGGGTTCCGCGCACAGATACGCAGTATTTT. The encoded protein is CASSLRVPRTDTQYF.

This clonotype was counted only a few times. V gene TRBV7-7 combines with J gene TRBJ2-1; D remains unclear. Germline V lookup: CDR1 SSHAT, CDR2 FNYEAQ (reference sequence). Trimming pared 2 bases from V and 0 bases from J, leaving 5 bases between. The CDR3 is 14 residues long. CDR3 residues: CASSLLGSYNEQFF. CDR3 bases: TGTGCCAGCAGCTTATTGGGCTCCTACAATGAGCAGTTCTTC.

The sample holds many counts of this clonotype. The CDR3 bases are TGTGCCAGCACCCCTGGAGTAGGCACAGATACGCAGTATTTT. Protein sequence: CASTPGVGTDTQYF. The chain uses TRBV7-9 and TRBJ2-3; D gene uncertain. CDR3 size: 14 residues. Germline values: CDR1 SEHNR, CDR2 FQNEAQ (reference sequence). Trimming took off 7 bases at V and 1 base at J, with 12 bases between the two ends.

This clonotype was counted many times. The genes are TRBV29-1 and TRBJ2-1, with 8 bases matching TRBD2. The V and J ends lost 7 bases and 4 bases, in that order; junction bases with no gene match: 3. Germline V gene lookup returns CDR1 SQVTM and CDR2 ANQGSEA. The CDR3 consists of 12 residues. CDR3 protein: CSAIAGYNEQFF. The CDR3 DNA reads TGCAGCGCCATAGCGGGGTACAATGAGCAGTTCTTC.

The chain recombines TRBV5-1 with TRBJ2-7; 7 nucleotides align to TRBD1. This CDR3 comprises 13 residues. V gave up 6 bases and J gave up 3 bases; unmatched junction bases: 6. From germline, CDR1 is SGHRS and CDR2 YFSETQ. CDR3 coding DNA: TGCGCCAGCAACCGGGACAGCCACTACGAGCAGTACTTC. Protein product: CASNRDSHYEQYF.

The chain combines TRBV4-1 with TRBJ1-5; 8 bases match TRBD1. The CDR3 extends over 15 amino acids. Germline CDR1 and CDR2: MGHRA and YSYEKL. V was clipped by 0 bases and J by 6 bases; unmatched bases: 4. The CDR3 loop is CASSQDRGLRQPQHF. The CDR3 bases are TGCGCCAGCAGCCAAGACAGGGGGCTCCGTCAGCCCCAGCATTTT.

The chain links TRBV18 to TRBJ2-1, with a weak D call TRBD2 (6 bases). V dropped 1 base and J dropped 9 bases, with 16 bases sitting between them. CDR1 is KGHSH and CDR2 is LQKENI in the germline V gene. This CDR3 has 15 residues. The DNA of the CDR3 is TGTGCCAGCTCACCACGAACTAGCTCTGAGGGTGAGCAGTTCTTC. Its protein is CASSPRTSSEGEQFF.

The CDR3 reads CASSDPGTGAYNSPLHF. The CDR3 bases are TGTGCCAGCAGTGACCCAGGGACCGGCGCCTATAATTCACCCCTCCACTTT. The V call is TRBV25-1, the J call TRBJ1-6, with D maybe TRBD1 (5 bases). The V end lost 3 bases, the J end lost 2 bases, and 14 bases lay between the germline ends. The CDR3 length is 17 residues. Germline loops: CDR1 MGHDK, CDR2 SYGVNS.

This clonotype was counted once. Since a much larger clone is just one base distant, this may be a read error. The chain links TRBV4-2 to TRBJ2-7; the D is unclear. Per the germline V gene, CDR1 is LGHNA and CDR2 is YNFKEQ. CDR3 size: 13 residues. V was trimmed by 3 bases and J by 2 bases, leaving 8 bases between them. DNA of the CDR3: TGTGCCAGCAGCCAGGTTAGCCCCTACGAGCAGTACTTC. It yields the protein CASSQVSPYEQYF.

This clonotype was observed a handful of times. CDR3 sequence: CSARRGLAGGPSTQYF. CDR3 DNA: TGCAGTGCTAGGCGGGGACTAGCGGGAGGGCCGTCTACGCAGTATTTT. The J gene is TRBJ2-3, the V gene TRBV20-1; 16 bases are shared with TRBD2. The junction had 8 bases not matched to a gene; V was cut back by 3 bases and J by 8 bases. The CDR3 has 16 residues. Germline lookup yields CDR1 DFQATT and CDR2 SNEGSKA (reference sequence).

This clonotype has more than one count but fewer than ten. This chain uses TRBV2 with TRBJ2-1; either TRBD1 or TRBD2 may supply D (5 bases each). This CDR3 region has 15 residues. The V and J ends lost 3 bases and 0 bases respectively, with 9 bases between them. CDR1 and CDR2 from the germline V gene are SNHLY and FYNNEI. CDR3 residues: CASSDWGSSYNEQFF. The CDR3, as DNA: TGTGCCAGCAGTGATTGGGGGAGCTCCTACAATGAGCAGTTCTTC.

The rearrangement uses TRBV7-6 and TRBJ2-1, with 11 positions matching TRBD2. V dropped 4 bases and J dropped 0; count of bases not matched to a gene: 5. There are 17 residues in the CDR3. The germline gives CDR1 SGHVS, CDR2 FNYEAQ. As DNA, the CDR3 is TGTGCCAGCAGCTCTAGACTAGCGGGGAGCTCCTACAATGAGCAGTTCTTC. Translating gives CASSSRLAGSSYNEQFF.

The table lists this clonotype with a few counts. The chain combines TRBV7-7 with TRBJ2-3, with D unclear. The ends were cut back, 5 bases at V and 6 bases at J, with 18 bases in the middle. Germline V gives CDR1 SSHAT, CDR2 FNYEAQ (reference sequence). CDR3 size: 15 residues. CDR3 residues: CASSPAGEPWDTQYF. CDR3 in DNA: TGTGCCAGCAGCCCCGCCGGAGAGCCTTGGGATACGCAGTATTTT.

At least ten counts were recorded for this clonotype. The CDR3 DNA reads TGTGCCAGCCGTACTAGCGGGAGATTAGATGAGCAGTTCTTC. Amino acid sequence: CASRTSGRLDEQFF. This sequence joins TRBV12-3 or TRBV12-4 and TRBJ2-1; 11 positions agree with TRBD2. The CDR3 is 14 amino acids. Trimming cost V 8 bases and J 8 bases; bases outside gene matches: 8.

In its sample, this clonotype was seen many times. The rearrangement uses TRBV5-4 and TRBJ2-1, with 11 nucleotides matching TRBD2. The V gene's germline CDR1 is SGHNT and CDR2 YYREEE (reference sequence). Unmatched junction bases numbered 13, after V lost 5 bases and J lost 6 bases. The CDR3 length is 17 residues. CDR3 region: CASRPPSGTSGFNEQFF. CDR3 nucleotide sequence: TGTGCCAGCAGACCTCCGTCCGGGACTAGCGGTTTCAATGAGCAGTTCTTC.

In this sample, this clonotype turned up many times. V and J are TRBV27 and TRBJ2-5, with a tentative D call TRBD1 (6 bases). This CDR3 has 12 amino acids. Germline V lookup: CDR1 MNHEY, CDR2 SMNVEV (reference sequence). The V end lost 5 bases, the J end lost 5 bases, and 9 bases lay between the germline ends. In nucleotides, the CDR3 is TGTGCCAGCAGTGCGCAGGGGGAGACCCAGTACTTC. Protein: CASSAQGETQYF.

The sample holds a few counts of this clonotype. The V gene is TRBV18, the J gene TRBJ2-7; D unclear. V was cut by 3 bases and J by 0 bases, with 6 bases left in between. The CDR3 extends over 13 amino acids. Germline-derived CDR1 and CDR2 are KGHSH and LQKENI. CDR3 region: CASSPSISYEQYF. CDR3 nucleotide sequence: TGTGCCAGCTCACCTAGTATCTCCTACGAGCAGTACTTC.

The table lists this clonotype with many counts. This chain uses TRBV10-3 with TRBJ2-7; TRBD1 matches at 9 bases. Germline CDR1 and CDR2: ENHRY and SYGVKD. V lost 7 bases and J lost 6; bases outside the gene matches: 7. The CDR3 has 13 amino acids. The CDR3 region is CAIKGTGSGEQYF. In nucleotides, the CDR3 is TGTGCCATCAAGGGGACAGGGTCTGGCGAGCAGTACTTC.

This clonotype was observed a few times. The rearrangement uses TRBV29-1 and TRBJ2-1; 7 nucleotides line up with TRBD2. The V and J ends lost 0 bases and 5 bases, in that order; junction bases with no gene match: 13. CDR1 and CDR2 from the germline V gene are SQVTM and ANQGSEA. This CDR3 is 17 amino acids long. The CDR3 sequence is CSVEDLRRAGVNNEQFF. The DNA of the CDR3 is TGCAGCGTTGAAGATCTACGGAGGGCGGGAGTGAACAATGAGCAGTTCTTC.

DNA of the CDR3: TGCAGTGCTAGGTTGGCAGGCGGAACCTACGAGCAGTACTTC. Translation gives CSARLAGGTYEQYF. V is TRBV20-1 and J is TRBJ2-7, with D uncertain. V lost 3 bases and J lost 2, with 14 bases in between. Germline CDR1 DFQATT, CDR2 SNEGSKA (reference sequence). This CDR3 region has 14 residues.

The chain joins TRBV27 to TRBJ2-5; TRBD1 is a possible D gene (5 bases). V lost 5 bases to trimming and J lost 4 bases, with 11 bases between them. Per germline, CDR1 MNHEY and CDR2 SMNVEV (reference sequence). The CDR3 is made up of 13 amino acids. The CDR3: CASSPGWLETQYF. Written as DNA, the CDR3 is TGTGCCAGCAGTCCAGGGTGGTTAGAGACCCAGTACTTC.

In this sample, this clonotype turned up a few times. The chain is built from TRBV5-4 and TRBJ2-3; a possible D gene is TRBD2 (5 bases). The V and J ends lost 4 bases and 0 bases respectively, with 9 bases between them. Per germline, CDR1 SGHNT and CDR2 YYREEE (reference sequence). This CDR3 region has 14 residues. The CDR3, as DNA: TGTGCCAGCAGCCCCGAGGGCAGCACAGATACGCAGTATTTT. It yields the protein CASSPEGSTDTQYF. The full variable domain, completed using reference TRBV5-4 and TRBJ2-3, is ETGVTQSPTHLIKTRGQQVTLRCSSQSGHNTVSWYQQALGQGPQFIFQYYREEENGRGNFPPRFSGLQFPNYSSELNVNALELDDSALYLCASSPEGSTDTQYFGPGTRLTVL.

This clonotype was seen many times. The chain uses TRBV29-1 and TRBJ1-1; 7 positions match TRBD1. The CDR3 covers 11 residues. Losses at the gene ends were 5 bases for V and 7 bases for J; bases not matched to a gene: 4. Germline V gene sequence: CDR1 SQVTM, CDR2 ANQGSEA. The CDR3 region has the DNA TGCAGCGTTACCGGGACAGTTGAAGCTTTCTTT. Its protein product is CSVTGTVEAFF.